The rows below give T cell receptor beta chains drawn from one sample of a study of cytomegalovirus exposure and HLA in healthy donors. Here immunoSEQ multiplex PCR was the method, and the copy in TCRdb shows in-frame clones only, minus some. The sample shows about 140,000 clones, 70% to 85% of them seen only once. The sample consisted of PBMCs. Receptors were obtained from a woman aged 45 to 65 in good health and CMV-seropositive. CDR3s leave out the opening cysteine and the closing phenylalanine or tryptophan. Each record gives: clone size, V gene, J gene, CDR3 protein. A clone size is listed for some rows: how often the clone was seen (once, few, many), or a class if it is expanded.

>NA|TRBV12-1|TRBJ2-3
ASSFSKRGGTDTQY
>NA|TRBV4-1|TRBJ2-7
ASSLGQGRYEQY
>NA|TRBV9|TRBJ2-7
ASSAGGTGGREQY
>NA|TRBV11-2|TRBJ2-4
ASSYDRTAKNIQY
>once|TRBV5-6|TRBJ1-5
ASSHGRGNQPQH
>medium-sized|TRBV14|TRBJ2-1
ASSQVPGQGDNEQF
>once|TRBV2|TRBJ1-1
ASSGQGRGEAF
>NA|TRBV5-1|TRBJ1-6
ASSLAIRTGPSPLH
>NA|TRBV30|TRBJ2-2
AWKGGTGELF
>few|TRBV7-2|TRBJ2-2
ASSFEDGQGNSAGELF
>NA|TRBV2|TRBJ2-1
ASSPGQSSYNEQF
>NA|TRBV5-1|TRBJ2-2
ASSTGWANTGELF
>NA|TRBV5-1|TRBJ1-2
ASSLEAGGSYGYT
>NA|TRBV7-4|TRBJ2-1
ASSPRGLPF
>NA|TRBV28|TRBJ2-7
ASTSLEEQY
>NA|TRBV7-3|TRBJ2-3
ASSSTGVGTDTQY
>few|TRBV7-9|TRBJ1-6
ASSLDRDSNSPLH
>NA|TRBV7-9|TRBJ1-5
ASQTDSNQPQH
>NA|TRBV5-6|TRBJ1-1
ASSSRTGLAPAF
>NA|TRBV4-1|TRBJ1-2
ASSHPNAGDSHGYT
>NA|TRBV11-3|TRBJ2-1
ASSVTHNEQF
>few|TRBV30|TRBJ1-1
AGGQLNTEAF
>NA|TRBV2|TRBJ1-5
ASSESAVGQPQH
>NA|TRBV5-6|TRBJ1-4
ASSFAGTGINEKLF
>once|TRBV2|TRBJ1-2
ASSEVRQGGYT
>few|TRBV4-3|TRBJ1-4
ASSPSATTNEKLF
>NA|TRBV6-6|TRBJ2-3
ASSYFAGAGTDTQY
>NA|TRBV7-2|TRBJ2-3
ASSDTLRPL
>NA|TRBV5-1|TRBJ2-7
ASKVSGGVHEQY
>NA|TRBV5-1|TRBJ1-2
ASSPQGRFGGYT
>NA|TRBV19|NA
ASRFQQSSYEQY
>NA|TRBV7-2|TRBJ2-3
ASRSLAGSSTDTQY
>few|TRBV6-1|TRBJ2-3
ATREGATDTQY
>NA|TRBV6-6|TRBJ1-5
ASTPGGGNQPQH
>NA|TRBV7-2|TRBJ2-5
ASTSAGGHETQY
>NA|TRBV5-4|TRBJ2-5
ASSFGQGHETQY
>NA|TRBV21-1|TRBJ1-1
ASSATGGTDPNTEAF
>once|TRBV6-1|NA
ASSARAGQTPNHEQY
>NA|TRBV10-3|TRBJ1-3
AISDVSGPGNTIY
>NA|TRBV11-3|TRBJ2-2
ASSIRQGVDIGELF
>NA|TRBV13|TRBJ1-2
ASSTQAGGVGYT
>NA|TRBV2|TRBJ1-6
ASRGTGPPLH
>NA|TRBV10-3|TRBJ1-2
AISESGSGLGYT
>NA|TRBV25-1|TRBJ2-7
ASHDTGREQY
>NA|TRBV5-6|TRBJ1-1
ASSLLARDTEAF
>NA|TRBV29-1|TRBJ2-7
SVQEGSYEQY
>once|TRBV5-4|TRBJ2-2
ASSSLAGGPIPGELF